This paragraph covers one T cell receptor (beta chain) sequence. Its matching antigen is unknown. The sample comes from a study of cytomegalovirus exposure and HLA in healthy donors. Study conclusions and caveats: In an earlier analysis, productive rearrangement rates for most beta V segments clustered near 87% or 30%.

Primers for the PCR totalled 60 Vbeta and 13 Jbeta. Here immunoSEQ multiplex PCR was the method, and the copy in TCRdb shows in-frame clones only, minus some. The data show 100,000 to 150,000 clones, about 73% seen once. CDR1 SGHDN and CDR2 FVKESK come from the germline V gene. Trimming shortened V by 3 bases and J by 4 bases, and 19 bases separated the two germline ends. The CDR3 has 17 amino acids. This sequence was found in a woman between 45 and 65 years old in good health and CMV-seropositive. The chain carries TRBV14 and TRBJ2-1, with D maybe TRBD1 (6 bases). The specimen was PBMCs. The CDR3 DNA sequence: TGTGCCAGCAGCCATAGAATCGGACAGAACCTTTACAATGAGCAGTTCTTC. Its translation: CASSHRIGQNLYNEQFF.